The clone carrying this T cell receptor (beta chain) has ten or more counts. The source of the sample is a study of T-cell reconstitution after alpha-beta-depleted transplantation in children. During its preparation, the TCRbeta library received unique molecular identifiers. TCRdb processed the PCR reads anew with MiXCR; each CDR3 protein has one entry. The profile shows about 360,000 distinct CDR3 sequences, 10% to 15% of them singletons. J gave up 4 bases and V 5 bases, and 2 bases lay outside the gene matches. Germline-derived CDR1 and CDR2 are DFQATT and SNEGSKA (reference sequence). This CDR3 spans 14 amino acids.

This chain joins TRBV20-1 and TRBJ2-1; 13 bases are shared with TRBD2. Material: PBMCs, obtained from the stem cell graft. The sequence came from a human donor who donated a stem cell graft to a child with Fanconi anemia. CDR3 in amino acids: CSARTSGGYNEQFF. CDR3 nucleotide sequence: TGCAGTGCTCGGACTAGCGGGGGATACAATGAGCAGTTCTTC.